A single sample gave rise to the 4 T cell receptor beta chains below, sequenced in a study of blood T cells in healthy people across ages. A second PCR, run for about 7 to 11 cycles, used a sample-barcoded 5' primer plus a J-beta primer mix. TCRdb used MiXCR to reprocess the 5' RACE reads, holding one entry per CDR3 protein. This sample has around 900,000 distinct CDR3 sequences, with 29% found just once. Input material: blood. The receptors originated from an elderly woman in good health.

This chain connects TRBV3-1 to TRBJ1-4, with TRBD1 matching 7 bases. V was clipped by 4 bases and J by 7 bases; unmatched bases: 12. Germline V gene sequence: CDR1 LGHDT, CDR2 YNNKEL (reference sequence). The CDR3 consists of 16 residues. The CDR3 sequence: CASSLQGQGVAEKLFF. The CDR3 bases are TGTGCCAGCAGCCTTCAGGGGCAGGGGGTGGCTGAAAAACTGTTTTTT.

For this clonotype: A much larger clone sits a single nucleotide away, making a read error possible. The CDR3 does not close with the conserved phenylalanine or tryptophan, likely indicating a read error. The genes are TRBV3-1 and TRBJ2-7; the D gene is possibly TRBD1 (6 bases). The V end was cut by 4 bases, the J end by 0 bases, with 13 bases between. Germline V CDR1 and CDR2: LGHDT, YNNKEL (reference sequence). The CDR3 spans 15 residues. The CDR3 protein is CASSPSDRISYEQYL. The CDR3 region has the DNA TGTGCCAGCAGCCCGTCCGACAGGATCTCCTACGAGCAGTACTTA.

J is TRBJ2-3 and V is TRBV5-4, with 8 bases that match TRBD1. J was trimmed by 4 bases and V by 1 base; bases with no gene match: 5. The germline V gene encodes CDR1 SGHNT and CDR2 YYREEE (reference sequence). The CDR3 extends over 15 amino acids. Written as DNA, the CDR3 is TGTGCCAGCAGCTTGAACAGGGGGGCCGCAGATACGCAGTATTTT. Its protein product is CASSLNRGAADTQYF. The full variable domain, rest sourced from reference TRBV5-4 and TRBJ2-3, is ETGVTQSPTHLIKTRGQQVTLRCSSQSGHNTVSWYQQALGQGPQFIFQYYREEENGRGNFPPRFSGLQFPNYSSELNVNALELDDSALYLCASSLNRGAADTQYFGPGTRLTVL.

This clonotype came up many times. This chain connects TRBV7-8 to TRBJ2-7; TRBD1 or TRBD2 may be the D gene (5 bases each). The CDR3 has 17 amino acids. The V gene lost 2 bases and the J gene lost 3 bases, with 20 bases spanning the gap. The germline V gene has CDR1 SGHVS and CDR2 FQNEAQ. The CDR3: CASSLSSLGVSLYEQYF. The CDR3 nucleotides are TGTGCCAGCAGCTTATCATCCCTGGGGGTTAGCCTCTACGAGCAGTACTTC.